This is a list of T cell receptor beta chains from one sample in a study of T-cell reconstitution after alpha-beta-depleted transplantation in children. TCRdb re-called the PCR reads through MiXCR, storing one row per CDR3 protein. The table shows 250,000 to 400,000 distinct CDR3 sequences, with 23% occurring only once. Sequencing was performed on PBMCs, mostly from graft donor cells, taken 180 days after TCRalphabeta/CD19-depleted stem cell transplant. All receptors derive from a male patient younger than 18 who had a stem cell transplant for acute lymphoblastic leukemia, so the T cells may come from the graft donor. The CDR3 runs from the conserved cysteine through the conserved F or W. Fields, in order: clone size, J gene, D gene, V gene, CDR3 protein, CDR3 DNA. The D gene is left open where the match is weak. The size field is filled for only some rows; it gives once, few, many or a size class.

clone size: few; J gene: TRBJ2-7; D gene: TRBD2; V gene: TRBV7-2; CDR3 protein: CASSLGLSERQYF; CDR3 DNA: TGTGCCAGCAGCTTGGGACTATCCGAACGGCAGTACTTC
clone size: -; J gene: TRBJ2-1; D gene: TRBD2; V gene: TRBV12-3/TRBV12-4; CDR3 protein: CASRRAGSSYNEQFF; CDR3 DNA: TGTGCCAGCAGAAGAGCGGGAAGCTCCTACAATGAGCAGTTCTTC
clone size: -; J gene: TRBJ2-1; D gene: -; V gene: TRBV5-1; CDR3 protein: CASSLEGVQPNEQFF; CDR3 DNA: TGCGCCAGCAGCTTGGAGGGAGTGCAACCCAATGAGCAGTTCTTC
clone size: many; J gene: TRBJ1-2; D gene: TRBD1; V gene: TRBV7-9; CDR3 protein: CASSLGQAGYTF; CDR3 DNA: TGTGCCAGCAGCCTCGGACAGGCAGGCTACACCTTC
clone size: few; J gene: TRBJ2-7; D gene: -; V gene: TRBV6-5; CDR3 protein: CASSYARDLEQYF; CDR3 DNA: TGTGCCAGCAGTTACGCCAGGGATCTCGAGCAGTACTTC
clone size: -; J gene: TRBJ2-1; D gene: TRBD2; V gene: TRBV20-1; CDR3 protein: CSAGGTRQAPAPHNEQFF; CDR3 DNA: TGCAGTGCTGGGGGGACTAGACAGGCGCCCGCACCTCACAATGAGCAGTTCTTC
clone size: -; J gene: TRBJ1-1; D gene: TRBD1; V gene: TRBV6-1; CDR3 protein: CASSWTGRNTEAFF; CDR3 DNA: TGTGCCAGCAGCTGGACAGGCCGGAACACTGAAGCTTTCTTT
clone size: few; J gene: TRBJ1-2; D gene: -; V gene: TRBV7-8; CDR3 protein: CASSLVRAPSGGYTF; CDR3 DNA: TGTGCCAGCAGCTTAGTTAGGGCTCCCTCGGGAGGCTACACCTTC
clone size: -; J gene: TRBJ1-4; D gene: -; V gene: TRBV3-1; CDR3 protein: CASSRGPGATNEKLFF; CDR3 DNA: TGTGCCAGCAGCCGGGGCCCCGGCGCAACTAATGAAAAACTGTTTTTT
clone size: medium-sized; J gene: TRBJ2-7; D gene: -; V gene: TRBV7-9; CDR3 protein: CASSVGGGLYEQYF; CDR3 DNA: TGTGCCAGCAGTGTGGGGGGGGGGCTCTACGAGCAGTACTTC
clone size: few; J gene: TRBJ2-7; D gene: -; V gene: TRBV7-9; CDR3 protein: CASSLVLPFLYEQYF; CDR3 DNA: TGTGCCAGCAGCTTAGTGCTCCCTTTTCTCTACGAGCAGTACTTC
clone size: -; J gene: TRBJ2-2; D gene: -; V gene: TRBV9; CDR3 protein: CASSVGSSGSTGELFF; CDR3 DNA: TGTGCCAGCAGCGTAGGCAGTAGCGGTTCAACCGGGGAGCTGTTTTTT
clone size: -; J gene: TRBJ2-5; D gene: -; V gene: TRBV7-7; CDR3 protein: CASSALGRETQYF; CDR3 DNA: TGTGCCAGCAGCGCCTTGGGGCGAGAGACCCAGTACTTC
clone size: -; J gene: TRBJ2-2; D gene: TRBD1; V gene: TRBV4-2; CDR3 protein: CASSLDRANFIGELFF; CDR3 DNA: TGTGCCAGCAGCCTGGACAGGGCGAATTTCATCGGGGAGCTGTTTTTT
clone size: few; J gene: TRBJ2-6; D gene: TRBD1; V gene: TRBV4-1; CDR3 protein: CASSRRGLNGANVLTF; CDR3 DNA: TGCGCCAGCAGCCGCAGGGGGCTGAATGGGGCCAACGTCCTGACTTTC
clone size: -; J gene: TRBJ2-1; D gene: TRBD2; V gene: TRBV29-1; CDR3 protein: CSVRKREGCLFF; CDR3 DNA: TGCAGCGTGAGGAAGCGGGAGGGTTGTTTGTTCTTC
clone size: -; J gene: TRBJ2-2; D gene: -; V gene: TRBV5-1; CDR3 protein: CASSLKTTYTGELFF; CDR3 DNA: TGCGCCAGCAGCCTCAAGACTACATACACCGGGGAGCTGTTTTTT
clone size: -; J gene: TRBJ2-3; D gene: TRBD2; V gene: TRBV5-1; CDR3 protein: CASSPGPQREFPSTDTQYF; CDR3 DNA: TGCGCCAGCAGCCCCGGGCCCCAGCGGGAGTTCCCAAGCACAGATACGCAGTATTTT
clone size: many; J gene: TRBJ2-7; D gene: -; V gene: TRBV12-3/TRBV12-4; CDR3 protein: CASSFERAYEQYF; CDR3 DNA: TGTGCCAGCAGTTTCGAACGGGCCTACGAGCAGTACTTC
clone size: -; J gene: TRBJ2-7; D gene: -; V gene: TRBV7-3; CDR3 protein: CASSLTGFPSEQYF; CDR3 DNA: TGTGCCAGCAGCTTAACAGGTTTTCCGTCTGAGCAGTACTTC
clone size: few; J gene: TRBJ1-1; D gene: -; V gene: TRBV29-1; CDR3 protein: CSYRALNTEAFF; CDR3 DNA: TGCAGTTACAGGGCCCTGAACACTGAAGCTTTCTTT
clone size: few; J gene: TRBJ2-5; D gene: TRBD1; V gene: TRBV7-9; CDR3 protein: CASSPIRDRGQETQYF; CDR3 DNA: TGTGCCAGCAGCCCGATCCGGGACAGGGGGCAAGAGACCCAGTACTTC
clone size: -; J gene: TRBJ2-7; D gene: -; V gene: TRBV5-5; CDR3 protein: CASSLLDGGAPQYF; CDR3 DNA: TGTGCCAGCAGCTTGTTGGACGGGGGCGCCCCTCAGTACTTC
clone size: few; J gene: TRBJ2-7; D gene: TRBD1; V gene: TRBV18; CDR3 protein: CASSPWDRSYEQYF; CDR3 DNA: TGTGCCAGCTCACCGTGGGACAGATCCTACGAGCAGTACTTC
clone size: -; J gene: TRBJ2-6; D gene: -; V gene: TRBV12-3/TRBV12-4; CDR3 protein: CASSTGRRLNVLTF; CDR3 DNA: TGTGCCAGCAGTACCGGACGGAGACTCAACGTCCTGACTTTC
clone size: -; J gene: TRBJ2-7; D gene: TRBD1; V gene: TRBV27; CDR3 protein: CASSLSSRTGLSYEQYF; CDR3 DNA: TGTGCCAGCAGTTTATCATCTCGGACAGGGCTTTCCTACGAGCAGTACTTC
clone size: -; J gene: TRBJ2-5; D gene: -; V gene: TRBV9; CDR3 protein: CASSVEGRGGETQYF; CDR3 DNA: TGTGCCAGCAGCGTAGAGGGCAGGGGGGGGGAGACCCAGTACTTC
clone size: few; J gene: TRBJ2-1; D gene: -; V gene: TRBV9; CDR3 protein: CASSPRGALRGINEQFF; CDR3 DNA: TGTGCCAGCAGCCCCCGGGGGGCTCTTCGGGGGATAAATGAGCAGTTCTTC
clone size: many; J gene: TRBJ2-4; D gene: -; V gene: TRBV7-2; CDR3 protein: CASSLGGAAKNIQYF; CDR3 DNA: TGTGCCAGCAGCTTGGGGGGGGCGGCCAAAAACATTCAGTACTTC
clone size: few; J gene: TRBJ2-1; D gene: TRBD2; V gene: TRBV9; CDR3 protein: CASSFTLAGLSEQFF; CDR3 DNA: TGTGCCAGCAGCTTCACCCTAGCGGGACTCAGTGAGCAGTTCTTC
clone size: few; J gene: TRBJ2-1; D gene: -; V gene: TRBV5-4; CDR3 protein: CASSFGWRDGNEQFF; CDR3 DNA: TGTGCCAGCAGCTTCGGATGGCGGGACGGTAATGAGCAGTTCTTC
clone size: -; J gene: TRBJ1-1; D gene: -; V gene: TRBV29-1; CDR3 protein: CSALTREALF; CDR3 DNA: TGCAGCGCCTTGACACGAGAAGCGTTGTTT
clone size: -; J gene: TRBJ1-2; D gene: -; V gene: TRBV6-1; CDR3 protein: CASSLARAYGYTF; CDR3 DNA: TGTGCCAGCAGTCTGGCCAGGGCCTATGGCTACACCTTC
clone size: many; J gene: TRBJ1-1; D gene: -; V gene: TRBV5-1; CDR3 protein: CASSFRGGRVNTEAFF; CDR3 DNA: TGCGCCAGCAGCTTCCGAGGCGGCAGGGTGAACACTGAAGCTTTCTTT
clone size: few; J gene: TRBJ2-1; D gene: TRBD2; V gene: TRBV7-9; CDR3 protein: CASRRLAGLKDEQFF; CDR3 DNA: TGTGCCAGCAGGAGACTAGCGGGACTTAAGGATGAGCAGTTCTTC
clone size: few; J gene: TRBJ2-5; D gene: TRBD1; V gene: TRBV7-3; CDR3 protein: CASSRQGGEETQYF; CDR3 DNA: TGTGCCAGCAGCAGACAGGGTGGAGAAGAGACCCAGTACTTC
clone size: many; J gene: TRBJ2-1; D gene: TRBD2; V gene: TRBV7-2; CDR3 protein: CASSFSSGSSYNEQFF; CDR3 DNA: TGTGCCAGCAGCTTCTCTAGCGGGAGCTCCTACAATGAGCAGTTCTTC
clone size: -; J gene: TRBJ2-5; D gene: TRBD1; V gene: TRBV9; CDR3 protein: CASSVATGQGRETQYF; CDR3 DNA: TGTGCCAGCAGCGTAGCAACGGGACAGGGCCGAGAGACCCAGTACTTC
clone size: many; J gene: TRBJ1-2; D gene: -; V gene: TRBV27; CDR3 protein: CATGQGDNYGYTF; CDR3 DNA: TGTGCCACAGGCCAAGGGGATAACTATGGCTACACCTTC
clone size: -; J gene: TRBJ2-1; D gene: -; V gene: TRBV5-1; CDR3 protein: CASSFSTGETEQFF; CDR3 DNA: TGCGCCAGCAGCTTTTCCACTGGTGAGACTGAGCAGTTCTTC
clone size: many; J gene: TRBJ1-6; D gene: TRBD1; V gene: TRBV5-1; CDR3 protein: CASSERGTVYNSPLHF; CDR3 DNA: TGCGCCAGCAGCGAACGCGGGACAGTTTATAATTCACCCCTCCACTTT
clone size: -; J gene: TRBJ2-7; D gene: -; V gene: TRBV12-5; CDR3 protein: CASGFGGGRSYEQYF; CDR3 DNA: TGTGCTAGTGGTTTCGGAGGGGGCCGTTCCTACGAGCAGTACTTC
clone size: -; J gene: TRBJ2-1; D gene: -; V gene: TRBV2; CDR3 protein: CASRATPGLGYNEQFF; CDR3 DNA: TGTGCCAGCAGAGCAACCCCGGGACTGGGCTACAATGAGCAGTTCTTC
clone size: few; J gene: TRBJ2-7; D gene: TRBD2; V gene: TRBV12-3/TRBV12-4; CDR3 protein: CASSLYLGLAEIEQYF; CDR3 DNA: TGTGCCAGCAGTTTATATTTGGGACTAGCGGAAATCGAGCAGTACTTC